Listed below are T cell receptor beta chains from one sample, sequenced in a study of blood T cell repertoires in COVID-19. Method: immunoSEQ multiplex PCR; TCRdb's copy keeps in-frame clones and lacks some. The sample carries about 160,000 clones, 92% recorded once. Sequenced input: peripheral blood. These receptors all come from a man aged 25 to 45 with COVID-19, enrolled during active disease. The CDR3 runs from the conserved cysteine through the conserved F or W. The order of the fields is D gene, clone size, J gene, V gene, CDR3 protein, CDR3 DNA. The D gene is left open where the match is weak. Size values are once, few and many counts, or a class for expanded clones, and some rows have none.

>-|-|TRBJ2-4|TRBV6-5
CASRKSPKNIQYF
TGTGCCAGTCGTAAAAGCCCGAAAAACATTCAGTACTTC
>TRBD1|-|TRBJ1-1|TRBV23-1
CASSQYHQRDRGYTEAFF
TGCGCCAGCAGTCAATACCACCAAAGGGACAGGGGATACACTGAAGCTTTCTTT
>-|-|TRBJ2-1|TRBV11-2
CASSLLVSSGGEQFF
TGTGCCAGCAGCTTATTGGTCAGCAGCGGTGGTGAGCAGTTCTTC
>TRBD1|-|TRBJ2-7|TRBV4-2
CASSQVPLLGGIYEQYF
TGTGCCAGCAGCCAAGTTCCCCTGTTAGGGGGCATCTACGAGCAGTACTTC
>-|once|TRBJ2-7|TRBV9
CASSGGDFSSYEQYF
TGTGCCAGCAGTGGAGGGGATTTCAGCTCCTACGAGCAGTACTTC
>-|-|TRBJ2-2|TRBV7-3
CASSAGPNTGELFF
TGTGCCAGCTCGGCGGGGCCGAACACCGGGGAGCTGTTTTTT
>-|-|TRBJ1-1|TRBV7-9
CASSLGVQGVWTEAFF
TGTGCCAGCAGCTTAGGGGTACAGGGTGTATGGACTGAAGCTTTCTTT
>TRBD2|-|TRBJ2-1|TRBV4-3
CASSQDLRAGGVISYNEQFF
TGCGCCAGCAGCCAAGATTTAAGAGCGGGGGGCGTCATCTCCTACAATGAGCAGTTCTTC
>TRBD1|-|TRBJ1-1|TRBV28
CASSFGQGNTEAFF
TGTGCCAGCAGCTTTGGACAGGGGAACACTGAAGCTTTCTTT
>-|-|TRBJ1-2|TRBV27
CASSLRGNYGYTF
TGTGCCAGCAGTTTAAGAGGGAACTATGGCTACACCTTC
>-|-|TRBJ2-2|TRBV9
CASSGGHANTGELFF
TGTGCCAGCAGCGGGGGACACGCGAACACCGGGGAGCTGTTTTTT
>TRBD1|-|TRBJ2-7|TRBV29-1
CSVGTGGIYEQYF
TGCAGCGTTGGGACAGGGGGGATCTACGAGCAGTACTTC
>TRBD1|few|TRBJ1-6|TRBV5-6
CASSLARGQHNSPLHF
TGTGCCAGCAGCTTGGCCAGGGGACAGCATAATTCACCCCTCCACTTT
>TRBD1|-|TRBJ1-2|TRBV29-1
CSVVTGNYGYTF
TGCAGCGTGGTGACAGGGAACTATGGCTACACCTTC
>TRBD2|-|TRBJ2-1|TRBV2
CATSGTSGHYNEQFF
TGTGCCACCTCAGGGACTAGCGGCCACTACAATGAGCAGTTCTTC
>-|-|TRBJ1-2|TRBV4-3
CASSQVARRGEGYTF
TGCGCCAGCAGCCAAGTCGCTCGCAGGGGAGAAGGCTACACCTTC
>TRBD2|once|TRBJ2-1|TRBV7-3
CASSLGLGDEQFF
TGTGCCAGCAGCTTGGGACTAGGCGATGAGCAGTTCTTC